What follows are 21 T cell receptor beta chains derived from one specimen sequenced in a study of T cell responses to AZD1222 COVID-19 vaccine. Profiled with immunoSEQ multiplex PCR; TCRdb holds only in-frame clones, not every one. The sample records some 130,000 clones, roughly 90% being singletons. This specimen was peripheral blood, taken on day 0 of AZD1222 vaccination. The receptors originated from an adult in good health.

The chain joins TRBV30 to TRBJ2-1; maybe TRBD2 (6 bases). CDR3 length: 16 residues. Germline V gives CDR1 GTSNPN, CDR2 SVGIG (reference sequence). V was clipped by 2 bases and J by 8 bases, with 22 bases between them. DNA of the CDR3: TGTGCCTGGAGTAGTCCAATGAGACTAGTTCGGGATGAGCAGTTCTTC. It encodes CAWSSPMRLVRDEQFF.

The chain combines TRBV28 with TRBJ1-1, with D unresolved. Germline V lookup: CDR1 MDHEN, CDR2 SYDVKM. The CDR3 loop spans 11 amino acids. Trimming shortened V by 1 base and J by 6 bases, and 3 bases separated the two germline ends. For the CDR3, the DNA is TGTGCCAGCAGTTTATTAGCTGAAGCTTTCTTT. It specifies CASSLLAEAFF.

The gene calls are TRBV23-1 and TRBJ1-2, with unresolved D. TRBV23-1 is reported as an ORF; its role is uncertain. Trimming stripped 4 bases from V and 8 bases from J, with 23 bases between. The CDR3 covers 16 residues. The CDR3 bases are TGCGCCAGCAGTCTCCTTGGGTGTAAGGGATCAAGGGGCTACACCTTC. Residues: CASSLLGCKGSRGYTF.

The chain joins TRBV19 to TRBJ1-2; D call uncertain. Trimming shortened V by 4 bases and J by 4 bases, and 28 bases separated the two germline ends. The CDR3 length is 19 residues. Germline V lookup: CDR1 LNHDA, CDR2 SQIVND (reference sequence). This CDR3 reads CASSTARLDPTRGSYGYTF. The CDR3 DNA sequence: TGTGCCAGTAGTACCGCGAGACTCGACCCGACCCGAGGGTCCTATGGCTACACCTTC.

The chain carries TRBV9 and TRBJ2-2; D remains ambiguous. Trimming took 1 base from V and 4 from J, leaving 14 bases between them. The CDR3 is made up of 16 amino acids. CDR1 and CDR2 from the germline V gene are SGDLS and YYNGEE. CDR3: CASSVSVGSSTGELFF. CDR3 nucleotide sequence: TGTGCCAGCAGCGTATCGGTGGGTTCGAGCACCGGGGAGCTGTTTTTT.

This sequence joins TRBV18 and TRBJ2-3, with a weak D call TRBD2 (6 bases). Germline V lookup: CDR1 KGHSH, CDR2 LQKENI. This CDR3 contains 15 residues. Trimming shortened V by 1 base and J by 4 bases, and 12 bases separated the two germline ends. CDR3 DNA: TGTGCCAGCTCACCACAGACTAGTAGATCAGATACGCAGTATTTT. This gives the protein CASSPQTSRSDTQYF.

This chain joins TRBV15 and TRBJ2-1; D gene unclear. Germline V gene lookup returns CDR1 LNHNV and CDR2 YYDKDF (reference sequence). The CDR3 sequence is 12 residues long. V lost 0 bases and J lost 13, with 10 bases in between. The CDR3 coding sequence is TGTGCCACCAGCAGAGAGGCAGGCCGTCAGTTCTTC. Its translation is CATSREAGRQFF.

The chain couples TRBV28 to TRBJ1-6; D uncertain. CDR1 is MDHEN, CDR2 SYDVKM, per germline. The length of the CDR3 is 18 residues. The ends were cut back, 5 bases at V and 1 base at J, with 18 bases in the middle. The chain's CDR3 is CASSPKMLGRSYNSPLHF. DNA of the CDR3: TGTGCCAGCAGTCCTAAGATGCTAGGGAGGTCCTATAATTCACCCCTCCACTTT.

CDR3 sequence (DNA): TGTGCCAGCAGCCAAAACCCCATTTTGGAAGCTTTCTTT. The encoded protein is CASSQNPILEAFF. J is TRBJ1-1 and V is TRBV9; the D is unclear. CDR1 is SGDLS, CDR2 YYNGEE, per germline. The CDR3 covers 13 residues. V gave up 4 bases and J gave up 8 bases, with 15 bases separating them.

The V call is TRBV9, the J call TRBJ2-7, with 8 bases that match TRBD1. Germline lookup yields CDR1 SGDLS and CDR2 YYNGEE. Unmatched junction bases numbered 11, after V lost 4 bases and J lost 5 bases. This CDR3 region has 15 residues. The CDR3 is CASSWGQAPWDEQYF. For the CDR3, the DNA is TGTGCCAGCAGCTGGGGACAGGCCCCTTGGGACGAGCAGTACTTC.

The CDR3 coding sequence is TGTGCCAGCATGGACCCCCAGGGGCCAGTCAACACTGAAGCTTTCTTT. Translated: CASMDPQGPVNTEAFF. This sequence joins TRBV25-1 and TRBJ1-1; D might be TRBD1 (6 bases). V was pared by 7 bases and J by 2 bases, with 20 bases between. Germline CDR1 and CDR2: MGHDK and SYGVNS. The CDR3 consists of 16 residues. The full variable domain, with the rest looked up from reference TRBV25-1 and TRBJ1-1, is EADIYQTPRYLVIGTGKKITLECSQTMGHDKMYWYQQDPGMELHLIHYSYGVNSTEKGDLSSESTVSRIRTEHFPLTLESARPSHTSQYLCASMDPQGPVNTEAFFGQGTRLTVV.

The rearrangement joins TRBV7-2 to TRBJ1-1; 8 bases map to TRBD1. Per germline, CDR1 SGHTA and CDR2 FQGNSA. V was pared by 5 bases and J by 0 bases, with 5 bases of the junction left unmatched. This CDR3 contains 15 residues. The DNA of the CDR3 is TGTGCCAGCAGCCCAAGGACAGGGTTGAACACTGAAGCTTTCTTT. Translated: CASSPRTGLNTEAFF.

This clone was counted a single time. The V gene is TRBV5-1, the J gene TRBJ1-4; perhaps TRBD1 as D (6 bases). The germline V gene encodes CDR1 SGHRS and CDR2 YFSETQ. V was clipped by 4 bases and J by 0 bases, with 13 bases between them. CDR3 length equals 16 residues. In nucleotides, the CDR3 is TGCGCCAGCAGCAGGACAGAATTTTCAACTAATGAAAAACTGTTTTTT. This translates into CASSRTEFSTNEKLFF.

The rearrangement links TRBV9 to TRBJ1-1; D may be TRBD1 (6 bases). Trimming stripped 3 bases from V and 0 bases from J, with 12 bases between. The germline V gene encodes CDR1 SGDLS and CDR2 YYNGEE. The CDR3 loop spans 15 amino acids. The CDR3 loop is CASSATGPLNTEAFF. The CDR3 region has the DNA TGTGCCAGCAGCGCCACAGGGCCTCTGAACACTGAAGCTTTCTTT.

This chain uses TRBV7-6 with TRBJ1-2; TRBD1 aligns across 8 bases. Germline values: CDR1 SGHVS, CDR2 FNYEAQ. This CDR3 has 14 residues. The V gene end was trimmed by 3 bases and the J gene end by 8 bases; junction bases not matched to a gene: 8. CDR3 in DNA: TGTGCCAGCAGCTTGCTAATACAGGGGGAGGGCTACACCTTC. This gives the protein CASSLLIQGEGYTF.

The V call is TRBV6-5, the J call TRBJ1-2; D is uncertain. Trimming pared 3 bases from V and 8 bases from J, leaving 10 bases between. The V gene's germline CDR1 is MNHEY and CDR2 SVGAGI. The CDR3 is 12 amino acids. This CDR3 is CASSYDWQGYTF. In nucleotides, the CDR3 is TGTGCCAGCAGTTATGACTGGCAGGGCTACACCTTC.

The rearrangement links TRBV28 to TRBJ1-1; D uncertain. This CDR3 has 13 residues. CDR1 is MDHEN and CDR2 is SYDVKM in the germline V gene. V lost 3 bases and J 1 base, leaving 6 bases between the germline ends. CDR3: CASSLQANTEAFF. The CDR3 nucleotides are TGTGCCAGCAGTTTGCAGGCGAACACTGAAGCTTTCTTT.

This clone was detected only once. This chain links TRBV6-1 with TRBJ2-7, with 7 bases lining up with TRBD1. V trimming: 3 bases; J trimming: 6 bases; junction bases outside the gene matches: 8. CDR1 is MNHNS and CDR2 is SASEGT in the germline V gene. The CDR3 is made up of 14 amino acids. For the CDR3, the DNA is TGTGCCAGCAGTGACAATCCGGACAGGTCCGAGCAGTACTTC. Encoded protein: CASSDNPDRSEQYF.

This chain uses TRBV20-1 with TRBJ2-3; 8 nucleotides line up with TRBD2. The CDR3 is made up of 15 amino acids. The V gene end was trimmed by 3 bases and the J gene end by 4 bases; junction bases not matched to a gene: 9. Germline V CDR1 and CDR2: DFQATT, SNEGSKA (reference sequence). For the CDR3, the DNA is TGCAGTGCTAGTCGCCTGGCGGGGGGACCAGATACGCAGTATTTT. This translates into CSASRLAGGPDTQYF.

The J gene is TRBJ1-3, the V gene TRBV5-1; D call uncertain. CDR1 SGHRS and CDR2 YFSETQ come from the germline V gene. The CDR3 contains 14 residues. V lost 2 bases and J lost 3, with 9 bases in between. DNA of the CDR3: TGCGCCAGCAGCTTTGGAGAACGTGGAAACACCATATATTTT. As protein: CASSFGERGNTIYF.

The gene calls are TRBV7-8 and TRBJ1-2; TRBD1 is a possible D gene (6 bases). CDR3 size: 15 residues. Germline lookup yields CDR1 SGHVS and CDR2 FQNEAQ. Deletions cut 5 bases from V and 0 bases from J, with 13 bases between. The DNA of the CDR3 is TGTGCCAGCAGCCCTAGGGGGGTACCTAACTATGGCTACACCTTC. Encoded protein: CASSPRGVPNYGYTF.